A selection of T cell receptor beta chains follows, all from one sample in a study of T cells in Graves' hyperthyroidism and ophthalmopathy. A single record per CDR3 protein comes from TCRdb applying MiXCR to the multiplex PCR reads. The table records around 620,000 distinct CDR3 sequences, roughly 50% of them present only once. Sequencing used peripheral blood or thyroid tissue (not recorded which). The receptors here all came from an adult woman with Graves' disease, either hyperthyroidism or ophthalmopathy (not recorded which). Each CDR3 is given with its conserved first and last residue. D genes are given only for firm matches. Only part of the rows carry a size: once, few, many, or a class if the clone is expanded.

J gene | clone size | D gene | V gene | CDR3 protein | CDR3 DNA
TRBJ1-1 | - | - | TRBV10-3 | CAISEDPGAEAFF | TGTGCCATCAGTGAGGACCCTGGGGCTGAAGCTTTCTTT
TRBJ1-2 | many | - | TRBV9 | CASSVGRDYGYTF | TGTGCCAGCAGCGTAGGGCGGGACTATGGCTACACCTTC
TRBJ2-5 | few | TRBD2 | TRBV10-2 | CATQTREQETQYF | TGCGCAACCCAAACGCGGGAGCAAGAGACCCAGTACTTC
TRBJ1-5 | many | TRBD1 | TRBV4-2 | CASSPAGTGLSQPQHF | TGTGCCAGCAGCCCAGCCGGGACAGGGCTGAGTCAGCCCCAGCATTTT
TRBJ1-2 | - | - | TRBV11-2 | CASRRDPGGGLTGHGYTF | TGTGCCAGCAGACGGGACCCCGGGGGAGGCCTAACTGGTCATGGCTACACCTTC
TRBJ1-6 | once | - | TRBV20-1 | CSARRDLNSPLHF | TGCAGTGCGCGACGGGACCTGAATTCACCCCTCCACTTT
TRBJ1-5 | few | TRBD1 | TRBV5-6 | CASSWGQGDRDQPQHF | TGTGCCAGCAGCTGGGGACAGGGAGATAGGGATCAGCCCCAGCATTTT
TRBJ2-7 | - | - | TRBV7-2 | CASSAPGEGYEQYF | TGTGCCAGCAGCGCGCCGGGAGAGGGGTACGAGCAGTACTTC
TRBJ1-3 | once | - | TRBV7-2 | CASSLKGGGNTIYF | TGTGCCAGCAGCTTAAAGGGGGGTGGAAACACCATATATTTT
TRBJ2-7 | many | TRBD2 | TRBV11-2 | CASSHSGRAFDEQYF | TGTGCCAGCAGCCATAGCGGGAGGGCCTTCGACGAGCAGTACTTC
TRBJ1-2 | few | - | TRBV2 | CASSEREWASGTF | -
TRBJ2-6 | few | - | TRBV10-3 | CAISWSAGNTEAF | TGTGCCATCTCCTGGTCCGCCGGGAACACTGAAGCTTTC
TRBJ1-2 | - | - | TRBV20-1 | CSASPASGSGASGYTF | TGCAGTGCCAGCCCTGCTAGCGGGAGCGGCGCGTCTGGCTACACCTTC
TRBJ2-6 | few | - | TRBV19 | CASSIDGNSGANVLTF | TGTGCCAGTAGTATAGACGGGAACTCTGGGGCCAACGTCCTGACTTTC
TRBJ1-5 | many | - | TRBV20-1 | CSARESEFRTGNQPQHF | TGCAGTGCTAGAGAAAGTGAGTTCAGGACCGGCAATCAGCCCCAGCATTTT
TRBJ2-7 | - | - | TRBV10-3 | CAISDPSPDGYEQYF | TGTGCCATCAGTGACCCTTCACCGGACGGATATGAGCAGTACTTC
TRBJ1-1 | - | - | TRBV2 | CASRQTETNTEAFF | TGTGCCAGCAGACAAACAGAAACAAACACTGAGGCTTTCTTT
TRBJ1-5 | many | - | TRBV6-6 | CASRGGVSNQPQHF | TGTGCCAGCAGGGGGGGAGTAAGCAATCAGCCCCAGCATTTT
TRBJ1-4 | few | TRBD1 | TRBV28 | CASSPGQFLNEKLFF | TGTGCCAGCAGTCCGGGACAGTTTCTTAATGAAAAACTGTTTTTT
TRBJ2-7 | few | - | TRBV6-5 | CASSSHDEDYEQYF | TGTGCCAGCAGTTCGCACGACGAAGACTACGAGCAGTACTTC
TRBJ1-5 | many | TRBD1 | TRBV20-1 | CSARLSGQFPNQPQHF | TGCAGTGCTAGGTTATCGGGACAGTTCCCAAATCAGCCCCAGCATTTT
TRBJ1-1 | many | - | TRBV4-1 | CASSQATVGLSGTEAFF | TGCGCCAGCAGCCAAGCGACAGTGGGCTTATCGGGCACTGAAGCTTTCTTT
TRBJ2-5 | few | - | TRBV7-9 | CASSLARTETQYF | TGTGCCAGCAGCTTAGCGCGGACAGAGACCCAGTACTTC
TRBJ2-5 | - | TRBD1 | TRBV20-1 | CSGDSVQETQYF | TGCAGTGGGGACAGCGTCCAAGAGACCCAGTACTTC
TRBJ2-7 | - | TRBD2 | TRBV10-3 | CAISGGLAGVGEQYF | TGTGCCATCAGTGGGGGACTAGCGGGAGTCGGCGAGCAGTACTTC
TRBJ2-3 | - | TRBD2 | TRBV5-1 | CASSLAREVDTQYF | TGCGCCAGCAGCTTGGCCCGGGAGGTTGATACGCAGTATTTT